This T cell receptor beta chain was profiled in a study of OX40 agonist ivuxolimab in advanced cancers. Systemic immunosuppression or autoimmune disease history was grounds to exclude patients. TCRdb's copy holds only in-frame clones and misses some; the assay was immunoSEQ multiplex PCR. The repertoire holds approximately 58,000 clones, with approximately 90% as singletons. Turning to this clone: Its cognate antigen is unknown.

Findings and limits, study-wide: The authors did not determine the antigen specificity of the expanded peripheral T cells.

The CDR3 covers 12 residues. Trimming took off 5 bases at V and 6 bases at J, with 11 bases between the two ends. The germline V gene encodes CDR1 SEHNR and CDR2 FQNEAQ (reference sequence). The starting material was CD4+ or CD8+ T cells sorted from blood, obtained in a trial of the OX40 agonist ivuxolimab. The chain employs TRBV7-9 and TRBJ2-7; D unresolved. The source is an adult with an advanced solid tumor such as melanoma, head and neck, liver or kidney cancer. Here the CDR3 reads CASSEEVGEQYF. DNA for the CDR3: TGTGCCAGCAGCGAAGAGGTTGGCGAGCAGTACTTC.